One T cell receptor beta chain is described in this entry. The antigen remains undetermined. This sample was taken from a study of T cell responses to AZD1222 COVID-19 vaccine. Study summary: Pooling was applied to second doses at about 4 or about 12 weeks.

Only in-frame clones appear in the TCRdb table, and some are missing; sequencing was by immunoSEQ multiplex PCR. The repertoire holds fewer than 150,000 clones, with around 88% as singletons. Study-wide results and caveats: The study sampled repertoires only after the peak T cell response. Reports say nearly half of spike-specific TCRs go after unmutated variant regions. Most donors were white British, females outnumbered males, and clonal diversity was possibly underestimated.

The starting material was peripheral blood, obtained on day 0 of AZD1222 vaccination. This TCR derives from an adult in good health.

The CDR3 here is CASRRGTGTYGYTF. The CDR3 DNA is TGTGCCAGCAGACGAGGGACAGGTACCTATGGCTACACCTTC. The V gene is TRBV6-5, the J gene TRBJ1-2; 8 bases are shared with TRBD1. Per the germline V gene, CDR1 is MNHEY and CDR2 is SVGAGI. CDR3 length: 14 amino acids. With 6 bases clipped from V and 4 bases from J, the junction kept 7 bases outside the gene matches.